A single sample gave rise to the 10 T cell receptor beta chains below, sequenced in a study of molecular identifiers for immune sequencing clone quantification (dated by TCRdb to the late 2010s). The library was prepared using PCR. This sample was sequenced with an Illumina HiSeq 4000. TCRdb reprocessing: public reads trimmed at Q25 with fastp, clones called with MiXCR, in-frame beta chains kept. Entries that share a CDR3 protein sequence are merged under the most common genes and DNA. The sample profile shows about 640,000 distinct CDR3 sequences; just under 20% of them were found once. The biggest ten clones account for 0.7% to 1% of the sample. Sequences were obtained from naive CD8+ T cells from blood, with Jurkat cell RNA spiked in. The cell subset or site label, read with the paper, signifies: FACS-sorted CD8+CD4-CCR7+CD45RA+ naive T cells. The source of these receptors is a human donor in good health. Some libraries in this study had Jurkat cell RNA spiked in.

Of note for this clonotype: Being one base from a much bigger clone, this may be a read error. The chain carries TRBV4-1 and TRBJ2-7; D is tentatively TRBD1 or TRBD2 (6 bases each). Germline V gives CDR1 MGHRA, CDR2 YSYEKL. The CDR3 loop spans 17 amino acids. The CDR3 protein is CASSQDPPWGATYGQYF. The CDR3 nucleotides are TGCGCCAGCAGCCAAGATCCCCCCTGGGGGGCGACCTACGGGCAGTACTTC.

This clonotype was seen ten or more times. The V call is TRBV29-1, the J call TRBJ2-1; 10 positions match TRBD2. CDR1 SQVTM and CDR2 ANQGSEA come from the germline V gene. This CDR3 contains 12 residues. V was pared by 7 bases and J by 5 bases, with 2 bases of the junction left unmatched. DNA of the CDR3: TGCAGCGCACTAGCGGGGAACAATGAGCAGTTCTTC. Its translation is CSALAGNNEQFF.

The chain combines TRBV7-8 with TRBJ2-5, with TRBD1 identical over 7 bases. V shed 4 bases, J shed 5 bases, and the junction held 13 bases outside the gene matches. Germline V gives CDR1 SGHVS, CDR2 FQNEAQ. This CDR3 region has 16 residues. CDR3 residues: CASSSPTGDREETQYF. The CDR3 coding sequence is TGTGCCAGCAGCTCCCCCACAGGGGATCGTGAGGAGACCCAGTACTTC.

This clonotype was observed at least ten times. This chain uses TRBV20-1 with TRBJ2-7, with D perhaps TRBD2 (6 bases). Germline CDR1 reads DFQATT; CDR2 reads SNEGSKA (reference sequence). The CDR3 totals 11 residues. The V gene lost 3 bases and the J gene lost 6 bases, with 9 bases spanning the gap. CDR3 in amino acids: CSARLEGEQYF. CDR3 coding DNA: TGCAGTGCTAGGTTGGAGGGCGAGCAGTACTTC.

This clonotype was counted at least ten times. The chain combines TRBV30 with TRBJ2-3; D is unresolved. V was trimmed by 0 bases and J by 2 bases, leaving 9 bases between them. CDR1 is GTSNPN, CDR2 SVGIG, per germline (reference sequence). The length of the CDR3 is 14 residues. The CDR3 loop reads CAWSVRGYTDTQYF. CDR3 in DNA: TGTGCCTGGAGTGTACGCGGCTACACAGATACGCAGTATTTT. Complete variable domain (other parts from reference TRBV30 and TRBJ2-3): SQTIHQWPATLVQPVGSPLSLECTVEGTSNPNLYWYRQAAGRGLQLLFYSVGIGQISSEVPQNLSASRPQDRQFILSSKKLLLSDSGFYLCAWSVRGYTDTQYFGPGTRLTVL.

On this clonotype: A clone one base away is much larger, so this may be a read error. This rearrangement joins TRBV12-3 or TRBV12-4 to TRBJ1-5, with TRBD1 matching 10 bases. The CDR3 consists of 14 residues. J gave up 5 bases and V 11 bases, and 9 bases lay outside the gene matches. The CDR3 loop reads CAGNSGTGDQPQHF. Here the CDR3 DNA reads TGTGCCGGCAATTCCGGGACAGGGGATCAGCCCCAGCATTTT.

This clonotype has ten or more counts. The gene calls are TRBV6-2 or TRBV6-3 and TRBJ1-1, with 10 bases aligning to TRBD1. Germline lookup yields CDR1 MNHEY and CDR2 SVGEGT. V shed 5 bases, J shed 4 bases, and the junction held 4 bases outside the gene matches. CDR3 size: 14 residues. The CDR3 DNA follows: TGTGCCAGCAGTATGGGACAGGGGTTCACTGAAGCTTTCTTT. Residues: CASSMGQGFTEAFF.

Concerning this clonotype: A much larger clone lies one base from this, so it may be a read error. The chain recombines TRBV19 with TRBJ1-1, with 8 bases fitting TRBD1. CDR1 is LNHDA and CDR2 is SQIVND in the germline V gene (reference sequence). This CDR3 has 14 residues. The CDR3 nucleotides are TGTGCCAGTATCACTAGGACAGGGCTCACTGAAGCTTGCTTT. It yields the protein CASITRTGLTEACF.

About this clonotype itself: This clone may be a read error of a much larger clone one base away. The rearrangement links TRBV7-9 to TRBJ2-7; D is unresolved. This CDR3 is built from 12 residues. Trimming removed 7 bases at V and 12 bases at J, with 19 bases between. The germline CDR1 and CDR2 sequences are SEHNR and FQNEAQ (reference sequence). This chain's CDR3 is CASNLNLGSRYF. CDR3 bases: TGTGCCAGCAACTTGAATCTCGGTAGCCGGTACTTC.

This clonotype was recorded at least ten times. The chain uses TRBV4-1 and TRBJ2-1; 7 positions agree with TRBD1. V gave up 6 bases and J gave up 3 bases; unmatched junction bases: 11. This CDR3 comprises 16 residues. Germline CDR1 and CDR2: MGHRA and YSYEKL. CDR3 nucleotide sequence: TGCGCCAGCAGTCCTGCCCCGGGACAGAACTACAATGAGCAGTTCTTC. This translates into CASSPAPGQNYNEQFF.